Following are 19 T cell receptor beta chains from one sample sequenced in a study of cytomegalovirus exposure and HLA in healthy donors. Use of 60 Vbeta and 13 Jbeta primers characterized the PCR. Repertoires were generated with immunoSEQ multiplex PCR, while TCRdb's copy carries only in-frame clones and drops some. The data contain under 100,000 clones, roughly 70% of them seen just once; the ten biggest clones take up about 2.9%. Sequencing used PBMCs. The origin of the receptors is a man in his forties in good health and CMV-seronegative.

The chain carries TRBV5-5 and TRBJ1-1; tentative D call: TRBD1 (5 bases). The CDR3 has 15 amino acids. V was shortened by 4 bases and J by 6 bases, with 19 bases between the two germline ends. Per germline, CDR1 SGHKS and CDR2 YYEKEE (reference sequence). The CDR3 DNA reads TGTGCCAGCAGCGGCAGGGATGCCCGAACATCTGAAGCTTTCTTT. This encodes CASSGRDARTSEAFF.

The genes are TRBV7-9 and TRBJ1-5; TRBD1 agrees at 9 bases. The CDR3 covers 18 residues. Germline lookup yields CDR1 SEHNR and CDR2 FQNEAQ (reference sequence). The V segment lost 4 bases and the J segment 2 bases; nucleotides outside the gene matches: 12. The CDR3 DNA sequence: TGTGCCAGCAGCTGGGGGGGGACAGGGAGGTCGGGCAATCAGCCCCAGCATTTT. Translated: CASSWGGTGRSGNQPQHF.

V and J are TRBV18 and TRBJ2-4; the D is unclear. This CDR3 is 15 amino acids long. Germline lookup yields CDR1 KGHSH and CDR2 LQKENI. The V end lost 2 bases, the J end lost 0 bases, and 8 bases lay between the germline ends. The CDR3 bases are TGTGCCAGCTCACCATTCGGGTCAGCCAAAAACATTCAGTACTTC. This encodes CASSPFGSAKNIQYF. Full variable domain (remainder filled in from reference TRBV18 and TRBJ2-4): NAGVMQNPRHLVRRRGQEARLRCSPMKGHSHVYWYRQLPEEGLKFMVYLQKENIIDESGMPKERFSAEFPKEGPSILRIQQVVRGDSAAYFCASSPFGSAKNIQYFGAGTRLSVL.

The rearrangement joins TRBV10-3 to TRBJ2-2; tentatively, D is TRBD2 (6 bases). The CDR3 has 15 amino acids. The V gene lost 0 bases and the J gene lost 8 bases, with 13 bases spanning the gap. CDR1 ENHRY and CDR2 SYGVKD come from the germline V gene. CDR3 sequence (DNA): TGTGCCATCAGTGAGTCAACGGGGGAAGATGGGGAGCTGTTTTTT. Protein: CAISESTGEDGELFF.

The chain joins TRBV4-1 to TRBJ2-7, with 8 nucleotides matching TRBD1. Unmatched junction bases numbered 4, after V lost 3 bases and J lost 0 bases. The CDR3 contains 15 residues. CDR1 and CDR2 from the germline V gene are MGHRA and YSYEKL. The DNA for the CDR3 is TGCGCCAGCAGCCACCGACAGGGGAGCTCCTACGAGCAGTACTTC. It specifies CASSHRQGSSYEQYF.

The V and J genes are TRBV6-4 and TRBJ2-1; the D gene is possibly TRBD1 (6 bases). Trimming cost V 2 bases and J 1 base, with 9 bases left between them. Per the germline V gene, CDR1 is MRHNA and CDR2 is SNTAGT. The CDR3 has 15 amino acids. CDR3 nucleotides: TGTGCCAGCAGTGACGGACAGCCTTCCTACAATGAGCAGTTCTTC. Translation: CASSDGQPSYNEQFF.

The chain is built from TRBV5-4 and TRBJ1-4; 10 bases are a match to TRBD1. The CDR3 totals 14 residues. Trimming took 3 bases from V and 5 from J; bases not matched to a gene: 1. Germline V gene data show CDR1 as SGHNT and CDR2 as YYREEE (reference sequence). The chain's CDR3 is CASSSDRGNEKLFF. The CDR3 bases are TGTGCCAGCAGCTCGGACAGGGGGAATGAAAAACTGTTTTTT.

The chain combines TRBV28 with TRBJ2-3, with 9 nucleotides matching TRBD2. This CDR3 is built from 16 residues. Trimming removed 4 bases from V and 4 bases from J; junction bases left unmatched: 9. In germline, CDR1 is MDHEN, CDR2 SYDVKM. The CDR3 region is CASSSLKGLASDTQYF. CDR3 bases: TGTGCCAGCAGTTCCCTCAAGGGACTAGCATCAGATACGCAGTATTTT.

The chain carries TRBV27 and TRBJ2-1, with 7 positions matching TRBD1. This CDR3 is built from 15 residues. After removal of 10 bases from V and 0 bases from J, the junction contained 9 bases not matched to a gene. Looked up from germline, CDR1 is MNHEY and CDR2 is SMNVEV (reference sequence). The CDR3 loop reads CATTLPGGSYNEQFF. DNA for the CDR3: TGTGCCACCACCCTCCCAGGGGGCTCCTACAATGAGCAGTTCTTC.

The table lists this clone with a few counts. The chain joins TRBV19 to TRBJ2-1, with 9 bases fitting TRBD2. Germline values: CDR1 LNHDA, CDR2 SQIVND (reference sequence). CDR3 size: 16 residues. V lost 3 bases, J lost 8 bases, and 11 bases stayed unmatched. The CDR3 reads CASSMGIAGARDEQFF. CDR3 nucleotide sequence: TGTGCCAGTAGTATGGGAATAGCGGGGGCCCGCGATGAGCAGTTCTTC.

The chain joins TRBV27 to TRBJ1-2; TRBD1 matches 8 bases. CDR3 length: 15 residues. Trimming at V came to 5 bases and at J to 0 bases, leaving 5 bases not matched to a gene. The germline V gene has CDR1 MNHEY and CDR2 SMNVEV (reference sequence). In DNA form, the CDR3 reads TGTGCCAGCAGTGACAGGGGCTTAGCTAACTATGGCTACACCTTC. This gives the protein CASSDRGLANYGYTF.

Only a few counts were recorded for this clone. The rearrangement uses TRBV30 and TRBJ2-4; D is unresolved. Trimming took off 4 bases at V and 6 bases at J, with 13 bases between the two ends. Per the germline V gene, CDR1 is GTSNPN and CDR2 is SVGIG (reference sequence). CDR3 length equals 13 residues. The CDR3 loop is CAWIEGSGNIQYF. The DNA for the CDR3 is TGTGCCTGGATTGAAGGTTCAGGAAACATTCAGTACTTC. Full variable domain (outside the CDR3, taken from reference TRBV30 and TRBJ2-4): SQTIHQWPATLVQPVGSPLSLECTVEGTSNPNLYWYRQAAGRGLQLLFYSVGIGQISSEVPQNLSASRPQDRQFILSSKKLLLSDSGFYLCAWIEGSGNIQYFGAGTRLSVL.

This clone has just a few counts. Here the CDR3 DNA reads TGCGCCAGCCAGCCAGGGGCCTCGAACACTGAAGCTTTCTTT. Translation: CASQPGASNTEAFF. V usage is TRBV5-1 and J usage is TRBJ1-1; weak D call: TRBD1 (6 bases). V was clipped by 7 bases and J by 1 base, with 14 bases between them. The length of the CDR3 is 14 residues. Germline CDR1 reads SGHRS; CDR2 reads YFSETQ.

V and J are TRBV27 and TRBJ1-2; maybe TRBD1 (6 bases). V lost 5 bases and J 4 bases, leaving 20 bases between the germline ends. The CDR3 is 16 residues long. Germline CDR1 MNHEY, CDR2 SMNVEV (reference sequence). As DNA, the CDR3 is TGTGCCAGCAGTCCCTCCGGTAGCAGGGGACCCTATGGCTACACCTTC. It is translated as CASSPSGSRGPYGYTF.

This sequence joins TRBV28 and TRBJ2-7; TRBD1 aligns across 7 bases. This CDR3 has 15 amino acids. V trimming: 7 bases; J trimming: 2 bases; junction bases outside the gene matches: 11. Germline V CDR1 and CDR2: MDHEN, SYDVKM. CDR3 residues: CASTTPQGMAYEQYF. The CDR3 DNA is TGTGCCAGCACCACTCCACAGGGGATGGCCTACGAGCAGTACTTC.

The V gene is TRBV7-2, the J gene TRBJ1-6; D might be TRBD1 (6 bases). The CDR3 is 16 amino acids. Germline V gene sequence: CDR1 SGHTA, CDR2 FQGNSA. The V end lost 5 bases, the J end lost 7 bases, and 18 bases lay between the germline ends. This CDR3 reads CASSLALGARNSPLHF. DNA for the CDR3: TGTGCCAGCAGCCTTGCGCTGGGGGCCAGAAATTCACCCCTCCACTTT.

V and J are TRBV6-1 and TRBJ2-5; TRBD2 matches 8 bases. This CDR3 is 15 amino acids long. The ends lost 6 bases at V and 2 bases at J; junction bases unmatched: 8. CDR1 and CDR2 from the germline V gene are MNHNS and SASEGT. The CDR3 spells CASSPLAGTQETQYF. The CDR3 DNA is TGTGCCAGCAGCCCTTTAGCGGGGACTCAAGAGACCCAGTACTTC.

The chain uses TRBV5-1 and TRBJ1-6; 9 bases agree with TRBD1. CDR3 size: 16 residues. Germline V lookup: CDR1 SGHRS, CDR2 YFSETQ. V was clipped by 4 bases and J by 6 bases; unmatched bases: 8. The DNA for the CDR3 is TGCGCCAGCAGCCCCGGACAGGGGAGGTCTAATTCACCCCTCCACTTT. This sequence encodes CASSPGQGRSNSPLHF.

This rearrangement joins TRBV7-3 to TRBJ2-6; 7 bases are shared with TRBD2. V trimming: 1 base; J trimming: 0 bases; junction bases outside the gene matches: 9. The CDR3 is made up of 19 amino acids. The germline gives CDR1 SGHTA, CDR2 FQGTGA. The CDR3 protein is CASSLMGGDLSSGANVLTF. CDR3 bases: TGTGCCAGCAGCTTAATGGGGGGGGACCTCAGCTCTGGGGCCAACGTCCTGACTTTC.